This T cell receptor (beta chain) was sequenced during a study of graft-versus-host responses after intestinal transplantation. As for the study in general: Those transplanted obtained multivisceral, liver-intestinal, or isolated intestinal grafts. Tacrolimus and steroids were given for about 3 years to all recipients after anti-thymocyte globulin induction. The study, taken as a whole, reports: Investigators detected GvH clones in recipient marrow, with some emerging earlier in ileum or blood. Declines in HvG clones occurring early post-transplant were associated with peak circulating GvH clone levels.

Some clones are missing from TCRdb's copy, which holds only in-frame ones; the method was immunoSEQ multiplex PCR. Among more than 85,000 clones listed, about nine tenths were seen once. A note on this clone: Antigen unknown.

This TCR was sampled from a human donor who was the organ donor for an intestinal transplant. The specimen comprised unstimulated CD8+ T cells sorted from spleen or lymph node cells, sampled before transplant.

The chain's CDR3 is CASSQNLARDRRYGYTF. The DNA of the CDR3 is TGTGCCAGCAGCCAGAACTTAGCCCGGGACAGAAGATATGGCTACACCTTC. The chain joins TRBV4-2 to TRBJ1-2, with 7 nucleotides matching TRBD1. The CDR3 runs to 17 residues. CDR1 is LGHNA and CDR2 is YNFKEQ in the germline V gene. The ends lost 3 bases at V and 5 bases at J; junction bases unmatched: 15.